The 22 T cell receptor beta chains below all came from one sample that was sequenced in a study of shared clonotypes between healthy human individuals. Using immunoSEQ multiplex PCR, the repertoire was profiled, and TCRdb retains in-frame clones only, with some absent. This table holds 2 million to 2.5 million clones, approximately 96% found once. The specimen was naive CD4+ T cells sorted from blood. Subset given: CD45RA+ positively selected. Source of these receptors: a man between 18 and 29 years old in good health.

V and J are TRBV5-5 and TRBJ1-4; 7 bases are a match to TRBD1. The length of the CDR3 is 14 residues. Germline assignment: CDR1 SGHKS and CDR2 YYEKEE (reference sequence). Trimming at V came to 4 bases and at J to 8 bases, leaving 8 bases not matched to a gene. CDR3 in DNA: TGTGCCAGCAGCGGTCAAGGGGGCGCGGAAAAACTGTTTTTT. Amino acids: CASSGQGGAEKLFF.

CDR3 region: CACRDYTYEQYF. The CDR3 DNA sequence: TGTGCCTGTAGGGACTACACCTACGAGCAGTACTTC. This sequence joins TRBV6-6 and TRBJ2-7, with 7 bases matching TRBD2. This CDR3 is 12 amino acids long. CDR1 MNHNY and CDR2 SVGAGI come from the germline V gene (reference sequence). V was pared by 11 bases and J by 2 bases, with 6 bases of the junction left unmatched.

The rearrangement joins TRBV30 to TRBJ1-6; no reliable D call. Deletions cut 4 bases from V and 5 bases from J, with 12 bases between. In germline, CDR1 is GTSNPN, CDR2 SVGIG (reference sequence). The CDR3 covers 14 residues. CDR3 amino acids: CAWNQLENNSPLHF. The CDR3, as DNA: TGTGCCTGGAATCAACTGGAGAATAATTCACCCCTCCACTTT.

V and J are TRBV10-3 and TRBJ2-1, with D maybe TRBD2 (5 bases). From germline, CDR1 is ENHRY and CDR2 SYGVKD. The CDR3 spans 11 residues. The CDR3 sequence: CAIDEGNEQFF. For the CDR3, the DNA is TGTGCTATCGACGAGGGCAATGAGCAGTTCTTC.

A note on this clone: Different DNA sequences within this sample yield the same CDR3. The CDR3 coding sequence is TGCGCCAGCAGCTTAGGCCAGGAGAACACTGAAGCTTTCTTT. Encoded protein: CASSLGQENTEAFF. The V gene is TRBV5-1, the J gene TRBJ1-1; the D is unclear. The CDR3 runs 14 residues. CDR1 is SGHRS and CDR2 is YFSETQ in the germline V gene. V shed 2 bases and J shed 1 base, with 9 bases lying between them.

The chain is built from TRBV4-1 and TRBJ2-7; 11 bases map to TRBD1. Germline V gene data show CDR1 as MGHRA and CDR2 as YSYEKL. With V trimmed by 1 base and J by 8 bases, 7 bases remained unmatched. The CDR3 runs 15 residues. CDR3 coding DNA: TGCGCCAGCAGCCAAGGGACAGGGGGCGATTGGAAGCAGTACTTC. It yields the protein CASSQGTGGDWKQYF.

This CDR3 is CASSVLGQGVHEQFF. The CDR3 DNA is TGCGCCAGCAGCGTGCTGGGACAAGGGGTCCATGAGCAGTTCTTC. The chain has TRBV5-1 and TRBJ2-1; TRBD1 is a possible D gene (6 bases). CDR3 length: 15 amino acids. Trimming removed 4 bases at V and 8 bases at J, with 19 bases between. Germline V CDR1 and CDR2: SGHRS, YFSETQ. Together with reference TRBV5-1 and TRBJ2-1, the CDR3 gives the full variable domain: KAGVTQTPRYLIKTRGQQVTLSCSPISGHRSVSWYQQTPGQGLQFLFEYFSETQRNKGNFPGRFSGRQFSNSRSEMNVSTLELGDSALYLCASSVLGQGVHEQFFGPGTRLTVL.

V and J are TRBV4-1 and TRBJ1-1; 12 positions match TRBD1. This CDR3 is 19 amino acids long. V was clipped by 1 base and J by 2 bases; unmatched bases: 11. Germline assignment: CDR1 MGHRA and CDR2 YSYEKL. The CDR3 bases are TGCGCCAGCAGCCAAGTGAGGCGAGGGACAGGGGGCCTTAACACTGAAGCTTTCTTT. It yields the protein CASSQVRRGTGGLNTEAFF.

This chain links TRBV28 with TRBJ2-3; no definite D call. V shed 6 bases and J shed 4 bases, with 20 bases lying between them. Germline values: CDR1 MDHEN, CDR2 SYDVKM. This CDR3 is built from 16 residues. The CDR3 nucleotides are TGTGCCAGCAGCCCGGCAGGCTCCACTGGCCCAGATACGCAGTATTTT. Its protein product is CASSPAGSTGPDTQYF.

The sample holds one count of this clone. This chain uses TRBV2 with TRBJ2-7; D possibly corresponds to TRBD2 (5 bases). The CDR3 sequence is 14 residues long. V was pared by 3 bases and J by 2 bases, with 11 bases between. Germline lookup yields CDR1 SNHLY and CDR2 FYNNEI. The CDR3 region has the DNA TGTGCCAGCAGTGAGGAGACTATGCCCTACGAGCAGTACTTC. This codes for CASSEETMPYEQYF.

The chain couples TRBV5-3 to TRBJ1-2, with D uncertain. TRBV5-3 is treated as an ORF (open reading frame) with a function not yet certain. The CDR3 totals 15 residues. Trimming took off 0 bases at V and 8 bases at J, with 17 bases between the two ends. CDR3 sequence (DNA): TGTGCCAGAAGCTTGGCCTGTGGGTGGAGGGAGGGCTACACCTTC. Translated: CARSLACGWREGYTF.

The J gene is TRBJ2-3, the V gene TRBV2, with TRBD1 identical over 8 bases. CDR3 size: 13 residues. Losses at the gene ends were 8 bases for V and 8 bases for J; bases not matched to a gene: 9. Germline loops: CDR1 SNHLY, CDR2 FYNNEI. The CDR3 DNA is TGTGCCAGCTTGGGACAGGCACCCGGTACGCAGTATTTT. Protein: CASLGQAPGTQYF.

V is TRBV5-4 and J is TRBJ2-1, with a possible D match to TRBD2 (6 bases). The CDR3 consists of 16 residues. Trimming stripped 5 bases from V and 0 bases from J, with 15 bases between. CDR1 and CDR2 from the germline V gene are SGHNT and YYREEE (reference sequence). The CDR3 protein is CASRLGTASSYNEQFF. In nucleotides, the CDR3 is TGTGCCAGCAGACTAGGGACTGCGAGCTCCTACAATGAGCAGTTCTTC.

This chain joins TRBV6-6 and TRBJ2-7; 9 bases match TRBD1. The germline V gene has CDR1 MNHNY and CDR2 SVGAGI (reference sequence). The CDR3 consists of 16 residues. Germline trimming cut 4 bases from V and 2 bases from J; bases unmatched to any gene: 9. This CDR3 reads CASSSSGTGKTYEQYF. DNA for the CDR3: TGTGCCAGCAGTTCCTCCGGGACAGGGAAGACCTACGAGCAGTACTTC.

The chain employs TRBV4-3 and TRBJ1-3; no definite D call. The CDR3 runs to 14 residues. The V and J ends lost 0 bases and 7 bases respectively, with 10 bases between them. From germline, CDR1 is LGHNA and CDR2 YSLEER. CDR3 residues: CASSQESGSNTIYF. The CDR3 region has the DNA TGCGCCAGCAGCCAAGAGTCGGGGTCCAACACCATATATTTT.

The DNA of the CDR3 is TGTGCCAGCGGCCAGGGACGGATCTACGAGCAGTACTTC. This encodes CASGQGRIYEQYF. V and J are TRBV7-2 and TRBJ2-7, with D perhaps assigned TRBD1 or TRBD2 (5 bases each). Germline loops: CDR1 SGHTA, CDR2 FQGNSA. The CDR3 loop spans 13 amino acids. V lost 8 bases, J lost 3 bases, and 14 bases lay in between.

V usage is TRBV4-3 and J usage is TRBJ2-1; 8 positions agree with TRBD2. The V gene's germline CDR1 is LGHNA and CDR2 YSLEER. J lost 4 bases, V lost 1 base, and 6 bases had no gene match. CDR3 size: 16 residues. This chain's CDR3 is CASSQGTSIRYNEQFF. CDR3 bases: TGCGCCAGCAGCCAAGGGACTAGCATTCGTTACAATGAGCAGTTCTTC.

The gene calls are TRBV10-3 and TRBJ2-3; 10 nucleotides agree with TRBD1. This CDR3 has 16 residues. Trimming took 3 bases from V and 4 from J; bases not matched to a gene: 7. Germline-derived CDR1 and CDR2 are ENHRY and SYGVKD. CDR3 residues: CAISDWDRGRADTQYF. The CDR3 nucleotides read TGTGCCATCAGTGATTGGGACAGGGGTAGAGCAGATACGCAGTATTTT.

The V call is TRBV19, the J call TRBJ1-1, with TRBD1 matching over 8 bases. In germline, CDR1 is LNHDA, CDR2 SQIVND (reference sequence). J lost 1 base, V lost 8 bases, and 3 bases had no gene match. The CDR3 loop spans 13 amino acids. The CDR3 reads CASGTGTNTEAFF. DNA for the CDR3: TGTGCCAGTGGGACAGGAACGAACACTGAAGCTTTCTTT.

The rearrangement links TRBV13 to TRBJ1-3; D possibly corresponds to TRBD1 (6 bases). This CDR3 contains 17 residues. V gave up 2 bases and J gave up 3 bases, with 17 bases separating them. Germline V lookup: CDR1 PRHDT, CDR2 FYEKMQ (reference sequence). Written as DNA, the CDR3 is TGTGCCAGCAGCTTAATCGCGCGGGGGGCGAGTGGAAACACCATATATTTT. It encodes CASSLIARGASGNTIYF.

The chain carries TRBV6-6 and TRBJ1-5; D is ambiguous. The CDR3 covers 16 residues. Germline assignment: CDR1 MNHNY and CDR2 SVGAGI (reference sequence). Trimming took off 4 bases at V and 1 base at J, with 14 bases between the two ends. The CDR3 DNA reads TGTGCCAGCAGTTTGTTGACTGGGAACAGCAATCAGCCCCAGCATTTT. Protein product: CASSLLTGNSNQPQHF.

The V call is TRBV4-3, the J call TRBJ2-2; the D is unclear. V was shortened by 9 bases and J by 4 bases, with 15 bases between the two germline ends. The CDR3 totals 14 residues. Germline values: CDR1 LGHNA, CDR2 YSLEER. This CDR3 reads CASRSKGGTGELFF. DNA for the CDR3: TGCGCCAGTCGCAGTAAGGGCGGCACCGGGGAGCTGTTTTTT.